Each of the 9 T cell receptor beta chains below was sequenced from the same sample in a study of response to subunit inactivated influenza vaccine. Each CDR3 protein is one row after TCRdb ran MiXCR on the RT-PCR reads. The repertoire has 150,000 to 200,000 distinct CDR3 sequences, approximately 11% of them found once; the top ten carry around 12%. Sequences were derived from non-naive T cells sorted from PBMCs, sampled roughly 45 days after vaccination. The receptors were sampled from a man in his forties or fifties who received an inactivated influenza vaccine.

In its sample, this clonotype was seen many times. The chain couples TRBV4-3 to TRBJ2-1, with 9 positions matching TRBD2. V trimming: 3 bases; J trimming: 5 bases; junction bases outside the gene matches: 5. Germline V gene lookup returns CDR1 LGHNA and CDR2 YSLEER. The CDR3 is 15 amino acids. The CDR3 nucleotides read TGCGCCAGCAGCCACGGGACTAGCCTCCACAATGAGCAGTTCTTC. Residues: CASSHGTSLHNEQFF.

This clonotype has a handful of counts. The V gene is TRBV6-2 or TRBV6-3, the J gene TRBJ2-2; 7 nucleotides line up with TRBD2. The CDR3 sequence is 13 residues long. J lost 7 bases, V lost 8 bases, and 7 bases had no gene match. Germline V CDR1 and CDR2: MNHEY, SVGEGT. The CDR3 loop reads CASQRDNVGELFF. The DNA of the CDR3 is TGTGCCAGCCAGCGGGATAATGTCGGGGAGCTGTTTTTT.

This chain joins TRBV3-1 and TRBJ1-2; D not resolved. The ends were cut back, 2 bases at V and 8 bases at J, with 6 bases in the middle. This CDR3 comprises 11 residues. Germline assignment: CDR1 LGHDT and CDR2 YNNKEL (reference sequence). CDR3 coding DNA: TGTGCCAGCAGCCAATCGGGGGGCTACACCTTC. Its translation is CASSQSGGYTF. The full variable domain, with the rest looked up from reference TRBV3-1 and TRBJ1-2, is DTAVSQTPKYLVTQMGNDKSIKCEQNLGHDTMYWYKQDSKKFLKIMFSYNNKELIINETVPNRFSPKSPDKAHLNLHINSLELGDSAVYFCASSQSGGYTFGSGTRLTVV.

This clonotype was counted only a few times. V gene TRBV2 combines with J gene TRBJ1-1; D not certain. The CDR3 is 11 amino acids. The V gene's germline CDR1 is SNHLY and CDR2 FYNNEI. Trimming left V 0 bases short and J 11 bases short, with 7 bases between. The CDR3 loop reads CASSEAGYAFF. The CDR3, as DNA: TGTGCCAGCAGTGAAGCGGGGTATGCTTTCTTT.

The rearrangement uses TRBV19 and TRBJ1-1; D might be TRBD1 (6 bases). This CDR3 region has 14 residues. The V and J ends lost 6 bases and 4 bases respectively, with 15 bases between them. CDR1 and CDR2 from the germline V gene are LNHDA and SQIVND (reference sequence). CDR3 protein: CASSLQGYGTEAFF. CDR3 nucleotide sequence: TGTGCCAGTAGCCTACAGGGATACGGCACTGAAGCTTTCTTT.

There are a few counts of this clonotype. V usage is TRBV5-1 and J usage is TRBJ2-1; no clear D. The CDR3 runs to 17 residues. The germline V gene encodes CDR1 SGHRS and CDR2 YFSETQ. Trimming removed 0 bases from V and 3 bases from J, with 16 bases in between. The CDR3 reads CASSLEADVYLYNEQFF. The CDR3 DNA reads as TGCGCCAGCAGCTTGGAGGCCGATGTCTACCTCTACAATGAGCAGTTCTTC.

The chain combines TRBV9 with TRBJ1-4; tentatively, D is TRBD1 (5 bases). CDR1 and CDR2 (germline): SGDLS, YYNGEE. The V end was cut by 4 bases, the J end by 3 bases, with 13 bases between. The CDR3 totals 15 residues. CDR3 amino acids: CASSPGGSANEKLFF. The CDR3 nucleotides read TGTGCCAGCAGCCCCGGGGGTTCGGCTAATGAAAAACTGTTTTTT.

The CDR3 coding sequence is TGTGCCACCCGGCCCGCTAACTATGGCTACACCTTC. It yields the protein CATRPANYGYTF. The chain links TRBV6-5 to TRBJ1-2; D gene unclear. The CDR3 totals 12 residues. The V gene lost 10 bases and the J gene lost 0 bases, with 9 bases spanning the gap. Germline assignment: CDR1 MNHEY and CDR2 SVGAGI.

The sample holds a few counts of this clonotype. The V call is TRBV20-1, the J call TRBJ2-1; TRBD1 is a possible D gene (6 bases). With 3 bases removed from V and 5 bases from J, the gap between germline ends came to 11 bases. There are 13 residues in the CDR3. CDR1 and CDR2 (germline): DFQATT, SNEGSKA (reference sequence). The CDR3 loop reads CSASQDRNNEQFF. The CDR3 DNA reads TGCAGTGCTAGCCAGGACAGAAACAATGAGCAGTTCTTC.